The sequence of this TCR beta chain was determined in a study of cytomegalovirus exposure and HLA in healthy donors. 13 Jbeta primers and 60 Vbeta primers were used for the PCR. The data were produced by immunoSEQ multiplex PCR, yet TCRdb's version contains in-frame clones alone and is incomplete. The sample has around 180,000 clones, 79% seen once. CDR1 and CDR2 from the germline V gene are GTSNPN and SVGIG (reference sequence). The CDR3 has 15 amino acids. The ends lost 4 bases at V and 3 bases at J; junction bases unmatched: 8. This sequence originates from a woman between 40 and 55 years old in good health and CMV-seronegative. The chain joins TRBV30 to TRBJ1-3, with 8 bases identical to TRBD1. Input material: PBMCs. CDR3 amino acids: CAWKDPGTGGNTIYF. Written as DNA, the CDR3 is TGTGCCTGGAAGGACCCCGGGACAGGTGGAAACACCATATATTTT. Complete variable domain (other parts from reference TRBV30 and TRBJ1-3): SQTIHQWPATLVQPVGSPLSLECTVEGTSNPNLYWYRQAAGRGLQLLFYSVGIGQISSEVPQNLSASRPQDRQFILSSKKLLLSDSGFYLCAWKDPGTGGNTIYFGEGSWLTVV.